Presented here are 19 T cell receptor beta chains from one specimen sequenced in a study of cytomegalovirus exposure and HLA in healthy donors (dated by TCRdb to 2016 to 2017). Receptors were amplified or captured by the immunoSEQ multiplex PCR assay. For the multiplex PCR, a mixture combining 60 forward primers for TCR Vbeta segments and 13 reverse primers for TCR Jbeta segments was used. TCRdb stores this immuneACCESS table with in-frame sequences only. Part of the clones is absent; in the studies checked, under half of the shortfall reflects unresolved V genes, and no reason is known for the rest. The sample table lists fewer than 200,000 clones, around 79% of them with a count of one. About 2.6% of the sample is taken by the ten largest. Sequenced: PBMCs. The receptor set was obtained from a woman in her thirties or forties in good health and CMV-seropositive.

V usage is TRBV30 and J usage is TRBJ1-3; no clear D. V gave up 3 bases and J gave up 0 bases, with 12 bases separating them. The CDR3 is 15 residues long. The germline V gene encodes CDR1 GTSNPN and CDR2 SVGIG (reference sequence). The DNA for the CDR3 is TGTGCCTGGAGCCCCGCCGGAGGCTCTGGAAACACCATATATTTT. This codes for CAWSPAGGSGNTIYF.

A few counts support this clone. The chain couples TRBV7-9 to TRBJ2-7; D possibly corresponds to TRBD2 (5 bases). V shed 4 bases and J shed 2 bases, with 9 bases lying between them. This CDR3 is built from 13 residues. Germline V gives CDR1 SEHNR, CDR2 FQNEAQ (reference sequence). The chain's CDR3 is CASSSSGAYEQYF. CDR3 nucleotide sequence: TGTGCCAGCAGCTCGTCCGGGGCCTACGAGCAGTACTTC.

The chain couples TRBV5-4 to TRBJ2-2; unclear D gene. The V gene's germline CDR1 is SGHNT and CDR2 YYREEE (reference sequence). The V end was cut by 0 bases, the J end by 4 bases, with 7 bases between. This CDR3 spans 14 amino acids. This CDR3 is CASSLVAVTGELFF. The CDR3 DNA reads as TGTGCCAGCAGCTTGGTGGCAGTCACCGGGGAGCTGTTTTTT.

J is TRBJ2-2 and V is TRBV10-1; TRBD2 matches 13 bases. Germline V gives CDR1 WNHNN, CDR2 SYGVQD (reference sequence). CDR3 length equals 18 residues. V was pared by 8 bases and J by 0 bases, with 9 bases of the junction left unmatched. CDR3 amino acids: CASPGLAGETANTGELFF. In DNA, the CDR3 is TGCGCCAGCCCAGGACTAGCGGGGGAAACGGCGAACACCGGGGAGCTGTTTTTT.

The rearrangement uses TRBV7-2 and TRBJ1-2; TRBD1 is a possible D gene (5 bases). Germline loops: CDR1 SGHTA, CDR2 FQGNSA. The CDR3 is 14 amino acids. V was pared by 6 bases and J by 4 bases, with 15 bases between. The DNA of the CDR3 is TGTGCCAGCAGTTTCTATCTGGGGGGCTATGGCTACACCTTC. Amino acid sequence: CASSFYLGGYGYTF.

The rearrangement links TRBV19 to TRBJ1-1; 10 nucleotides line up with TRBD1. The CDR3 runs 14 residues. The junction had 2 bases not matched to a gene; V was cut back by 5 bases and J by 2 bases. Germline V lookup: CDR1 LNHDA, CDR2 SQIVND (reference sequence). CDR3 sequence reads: CASSDRGRNTEAFF. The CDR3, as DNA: TGTGCCAGTAGTGACAGGGGGCGAAACACTGAAGCTTTCTTT. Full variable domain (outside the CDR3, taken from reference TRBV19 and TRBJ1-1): DGGITQSPKYLFRKEGQNVTLSCEQNLNHDAMYWYRQDPGQGLRLIYYSQIVNDFQKGDIAEGYSVSREKKESFPLTVTSAQKNPTAFYLCASSDRGRNTEAFFGQGTRLTVV.

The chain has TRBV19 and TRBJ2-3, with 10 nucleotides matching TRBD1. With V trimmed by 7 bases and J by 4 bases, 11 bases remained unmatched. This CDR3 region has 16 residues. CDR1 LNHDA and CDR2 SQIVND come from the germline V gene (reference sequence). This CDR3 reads CASTPPGTGVADTQYF. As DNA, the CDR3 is TGTGCCAGTACCCCGCCGGGGACAGGGGTAGCAGATACGCAGTATTTT.

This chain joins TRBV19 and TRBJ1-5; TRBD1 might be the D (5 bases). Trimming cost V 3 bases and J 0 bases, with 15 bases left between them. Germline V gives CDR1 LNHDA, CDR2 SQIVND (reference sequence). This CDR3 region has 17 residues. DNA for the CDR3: TGTGCCAGTAGTATCGACAGAAGATCATATAGCAATCAGCCCCAGCATTTT. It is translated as CASSIDRRSYSNQPQHF.

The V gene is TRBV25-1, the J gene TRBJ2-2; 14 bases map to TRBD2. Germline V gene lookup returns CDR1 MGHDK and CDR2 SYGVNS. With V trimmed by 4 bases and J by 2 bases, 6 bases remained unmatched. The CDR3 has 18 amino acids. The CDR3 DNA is TGTGCCAGCAGTGCCTCGACTAGCGGGAGGGTTAACACCGGGGAGCTGTTTTTT. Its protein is CASSASTSGRVNTGELFF. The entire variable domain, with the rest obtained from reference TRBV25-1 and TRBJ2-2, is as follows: EADIYQTPRYLVIGTGKKITLECSQTMGHDKMYWYQQDPGMELHLIHYSYGVNSTEKGDLSSESTVSRIRTEHFPLTLESARPSHTSQYLCASSASTSGRVNTGELFFGEGSRLTVL.

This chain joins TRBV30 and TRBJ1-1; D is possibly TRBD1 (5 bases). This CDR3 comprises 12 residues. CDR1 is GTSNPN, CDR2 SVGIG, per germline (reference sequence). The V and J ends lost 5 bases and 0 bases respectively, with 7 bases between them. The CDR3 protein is CAWRQMNTEAFF. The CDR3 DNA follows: TGTGCCTGGCGACAGATGAACACTGAAGCTTTCTTT.

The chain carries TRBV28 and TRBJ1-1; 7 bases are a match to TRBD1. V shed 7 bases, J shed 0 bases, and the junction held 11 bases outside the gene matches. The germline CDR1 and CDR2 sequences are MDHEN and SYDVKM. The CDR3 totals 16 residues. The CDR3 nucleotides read TGTGCCAGCATTTTCCGACAGGGTATGGTGAACACTGAAGCTTTCTTT. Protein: CASIFRQGMVNTEAFF.

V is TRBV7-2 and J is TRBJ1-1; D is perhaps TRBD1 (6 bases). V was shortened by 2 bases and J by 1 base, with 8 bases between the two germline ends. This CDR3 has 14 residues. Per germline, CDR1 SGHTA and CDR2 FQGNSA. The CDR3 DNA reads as TGTGCCAGCAGCTTAAGGACAGCGAACACTGAAGCTTTCTTT. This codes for CASSLRTANTEAFF. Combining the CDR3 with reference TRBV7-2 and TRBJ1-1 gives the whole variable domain GAGVSQSPSNKVTEKGKDVELRCDPISGHTALYWYRQSLGQGLEFLIYFQGNSAPDKSGLPSDRFSAERTGGSVSTLTIQRTQQEDSAVYLCASSLRTANTEAFFGQGTRLTVV.

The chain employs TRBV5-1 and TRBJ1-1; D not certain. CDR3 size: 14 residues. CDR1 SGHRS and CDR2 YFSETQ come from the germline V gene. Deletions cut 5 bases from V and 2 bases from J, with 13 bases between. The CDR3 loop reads CASSLLGSNTEAFF. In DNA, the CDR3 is TGCGCCAGCAGTTTGTTGGGCTCCAACACTGAAGCTTTCTTT. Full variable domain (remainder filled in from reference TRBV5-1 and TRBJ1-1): KAGVTQTPRYLIKTRGQQVTLSCSPISGHRSVSWYQQTPGQGLQFLFEYFSETQRNKGNFPGRFSGRQFSNSRSEMNVSTLELGDSALYLCASSLLGSNTEAFFGQGTRLTVV.

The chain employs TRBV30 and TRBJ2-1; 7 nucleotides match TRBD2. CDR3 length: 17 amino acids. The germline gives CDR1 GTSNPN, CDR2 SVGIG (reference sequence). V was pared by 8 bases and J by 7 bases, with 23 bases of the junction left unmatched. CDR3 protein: CAIGPDRTRNLGNEQFF. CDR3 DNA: TGTGCCATTGGGCCCGACCGGACTAGGAACCTGGGGAATGAGCAGTTCTTC.

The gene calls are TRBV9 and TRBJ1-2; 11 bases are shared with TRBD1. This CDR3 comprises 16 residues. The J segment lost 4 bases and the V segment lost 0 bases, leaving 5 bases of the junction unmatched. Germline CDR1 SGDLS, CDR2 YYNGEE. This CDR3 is CASSVATGQGGYGYTF. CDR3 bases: TGTGCCAGCAGCGTAGCTACGGGACAGGGGGGCTATGGCTACACCTTC.

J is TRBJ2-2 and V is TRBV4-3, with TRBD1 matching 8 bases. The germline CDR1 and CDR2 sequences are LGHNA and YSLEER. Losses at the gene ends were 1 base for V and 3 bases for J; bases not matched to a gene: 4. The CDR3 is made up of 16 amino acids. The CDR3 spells CASSQGQGWYTGELFF. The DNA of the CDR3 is TGCGCCAGCAGCCAAGGACAGGGGTGGTACACCGGGGAGCTGTTTTTT.

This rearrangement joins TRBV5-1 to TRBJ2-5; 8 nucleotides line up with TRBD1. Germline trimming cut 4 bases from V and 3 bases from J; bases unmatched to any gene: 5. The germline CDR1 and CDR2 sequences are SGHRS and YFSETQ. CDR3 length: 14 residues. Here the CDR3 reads CASSVGQGEETQYF. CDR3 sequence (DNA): TGCGCCAGCAGCGTCGGACAGGGAGAAGAGACCCAGTACTTC.

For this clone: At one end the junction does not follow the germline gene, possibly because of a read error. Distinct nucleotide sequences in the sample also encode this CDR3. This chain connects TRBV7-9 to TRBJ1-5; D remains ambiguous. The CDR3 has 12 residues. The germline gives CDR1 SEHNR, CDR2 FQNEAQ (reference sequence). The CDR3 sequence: CSSSSPGQPQHF. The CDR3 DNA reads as TGTTCCAGCAGCTCCCCCGGTCAGCCCCAGCATTTT.

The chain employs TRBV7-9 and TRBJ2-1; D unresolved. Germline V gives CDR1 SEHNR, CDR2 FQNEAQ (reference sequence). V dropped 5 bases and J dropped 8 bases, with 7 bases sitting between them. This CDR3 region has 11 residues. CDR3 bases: TGTGCCAGCAGCCCGGTGGATGAGCAGTTCTTC. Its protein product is CASSPVDEQFF.